This T cell receptor beta chain was captured in a study of cytomegalovirus exposure and HLA in healthy donors. An approximately 120-subject validation cohort, separate from the approximately 610-subject first cohort, supplied the donors. This clone has just one count. CDR3 length equals 14 residues. Germline-derived CDR1 and CDR2 are SGDLS and YYNGEE. Trimming shortened V by 5 bases and J by 4 bases, and 13 bases separated the two germline ends. Libraries were prepared by immunoSEQ multiplex PCR; TCRdb keeps only in-frame clonotypes and omits some of them. The top ten hold about 3.1% of the sample, which has about 150,000 clones, 85% to 90% seen once.

This TCR derives from a woman between 18 and 29 years old in good health and CMV-seropositive. The chain has TRBV9 and TRBJ2-1; a possible D gene is TRBD1 (6 bases). The sample comprised PBMCs. The CDR3 DNA is TGTGCCAGCAGGCCATCAACAGGGTACAATGAGCAGTTCTTC. Translating gives CASRPSTGYNEQFF.